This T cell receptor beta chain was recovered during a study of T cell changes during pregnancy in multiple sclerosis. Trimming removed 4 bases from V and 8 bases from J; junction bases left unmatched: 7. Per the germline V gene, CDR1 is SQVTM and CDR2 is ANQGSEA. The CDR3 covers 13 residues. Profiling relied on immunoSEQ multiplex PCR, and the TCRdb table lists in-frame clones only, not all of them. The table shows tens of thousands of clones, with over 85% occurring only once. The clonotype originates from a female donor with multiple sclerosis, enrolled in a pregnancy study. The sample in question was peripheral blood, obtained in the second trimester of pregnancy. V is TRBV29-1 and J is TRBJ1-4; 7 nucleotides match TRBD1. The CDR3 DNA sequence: TGCAGCGTTGGACAGGGTAGCTACGAAAAACTGTTTTTT. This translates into CSVGQGSYEKLFF.